The 29 T cell receptor beta chains given below trace back to one sample, sequenced in a study of regulatory T cells in long-lasting Graves disease. Construction of TCR beta libraries relied on iRepertoire HTBI primers and on Arm-PCR targeting CDR3 regions. Using its own MiXCR run on the multiplex PCR reads, TCRdb lists one record per CDR3 protein. Altogether some 330,000 distinct CDR3 sequences are present, roughly 23% being singletons, with the ten largest covering 25% to 35%. Specified time point: persistent/refractory GD, antithyroid drugs over 5 years with positive TRAb. Extracted PBMC RNA gave rise to the TCR library. Sequencing was performed on peripheral blood mononuclear cells (PBMCs), taken when the disease was refractory, from a patient treated with antithyroid drugs. All receptors derive from a woman in her thirties or forties with Graves disease.

This chain connects TRBV5-6 to TRBJ2-7, with 15 bases aligning to TRBD2. V dropped 2 bases and J dropped 5; count of bases not matched to a gene: 11. CDR1 and CDR2 (germline): SGHDT, YYEEEE. This CDR3 contains 18 residues. The CDR3 sequence: CASSLRTSGRALSDEQYF. The CDR3, as DNA: TGTGCCAGCAGCTTAAGGACTAGCGGGAGGGCCCTCTCGGACGAGCAGTACTTC.

The chain joins TRBV4-1 to TRBJ1-1; 9 bases match TRBD1. This CDR3 is built from 16 residues. Germline V gene data show CDR1 as MGHRA and CDR2 as YSYEKL. Trimming cost V 6 bases and J 4 bases; bases outside gene matches: 12. CDR3 residues: CASRRDRDRRGTEAFF. The CDR3 DNA follows: TGCGCCAGCAGACGGGACAGGGATCGGCGGGGCACTGAAGCTTTCTTT.

This clonotype came up a few times. This chain joins TRBV28 and TRBJ2-2; unclear D gene. V lost 7 bases and J 4 bases, leaving 7 bases between the germline ends. The CDR3 is 12 amino acids. Germline V CDR1 and CDR2: MDHEN, SYDVKM. CDR3: CASKSTTGELFF. The DNA of the CDR3 is TGTGCCAGCAAGTCGACCACCGGGGAGCTGTTTTTT.

At least ten counts were recorded for this clonotype. V is TRBV11-2 and J is TRBJ2-7, with D possibly TRBD2 on 5 matching bases. V gave up 5 bases and J gave up 6 bases, with 17 bases separating them. The CDR3 has 14 residues. The germline CDR1 and CDR2 sequences are SGHAT and FQNNGV. The CDR3 is CASSTRVLEGEQYF. The CDR3 DNA is TGTGCCAGCAGCACTAGGGTCCTTGAGGGCGAGCAGTACTTC.

At least ten counts were recorded for this clonotype. This chain links TRBV28 with TRBJ1-1; D gene uncertain. The CDR3 has 14 amino acids. The V and J ends lost 2 bases and 3 bases respectively, with 10 bases between them. Germline loops: CDR1 MDHEN, CDR2 SYDVKM. The CDR3 protein is CASSLVAGYTEAFF. Here the CDR3 DNA reads TGTGCCAGCAGTTTAGTTGCGGGGTACACTGAAGCTTTCTTT.

Worth noting for this clonotype: This sequence may be a read error, since a much larger clone differs from it by one base. V usage is TRBV5-1 and J usage is TRBJ2-7; 8 bases map to TRBD1. V lost 7 bases to trimming and J lost 10 bases; unmatched junction nucleotides: 10. CDR1 is SGHRS, CDR2 YFSETQ, per germline. The CDR3 has 12 residues. CDR3 sequence: CASGGTTGGQYF. CDR3 nucleotide sequence: TGCGCCAGCGGCGGAACAACAGGGGGACAGTACTTC.

As to this clonotype: It may be a read error: a sequence one base away is much more abundant. The chain links TRBV2 to TRBJ1-4, with D uncertain. The ends were cut back, 3 bases at V and 5 bases at J, with 10 bases in the middle. CDR3 length equals 14 residues. Germline values: CDR1 SNHLY, CDR2 FYNNEI. The CDR3, as DNA: TGTGCCAGCAGTGACAACGGACGGAATGAAAAACTGTTTTTT. It yields the protein CASSDNGRNEKLFF.

With respect to this clonotype: Germline is not matched at one junction end, which may reflect a read error. The V and J genes are TRBV5-1 and TRBJ2-1; D uncertain. Germline assignment: CDR1 SGHRS and CDR2 YFSETQ. The CDR3 runs to 15 residues. The CDR3: CASSLRWVEYNEQFF. The CDR3 region has the DNA TGTGCCAGCAGCTTGAGGTGGGTAGAGTACAATGAGCAGTTCTTC. Full variable domain (outside the CDR3, taken from reference TRBV5-1 and TRBJ2-1): KAGVTQTPRYLIKTRGQQVTLSCSPISGHRSVSWYQQTPGQGLQFLFEYFSETQRNKGNFPGRFSGRQFSNSRSEMNVSTLELGDSALYLCASSLRWVEYNEQFFGPGTRLTVL.

This clonotype was detected many times. V usage is TRBV12-3 or TRBV12-4 and J usage is TRBJ2-2, with TRBD2 matching over 14 bases. The V and J ends lost 4 bases and 1 base, in that order; junction bases with no gene match: 8. CDR3 size: 19 residues. CDR3 DNA: TGTGCCAGCAGTTCCAGACTAGCGGGAGGGGCCAAGAACACCGGGGAGCTGTTTTTT. Amino acids: CASSSRLAGGAKNTGELFF.

The chain joins TRBV2 to TRBJ2-1; 15 positions agree with TRBD2. The CDR3 runs to 16 residues. Germline CDR1 is SNHLY and CDR2 is FYNNEI. The V gene end was trimmed by 4 bases and the J gene end by 4 bases; junction bases not matched to a gene: 2. CDR3 DNA: TGTGCCAGCAGTGGGACTAGCGGGAGGGTATACAATGAGCAGTTCTTC. Amino acids: CASSGTSGRVYNEQFF.

This clonotype was found many times. CDR3 in DNA: TGTGCCAACGGGACAGCTATTTCTCGCTACACCTTC. This translates into CANGTAISRYTF. The V and J genes are TRBV2 and TRBJ1-2, with 7 bases aligning to TRBD1. Trimming took 10 bases from V and 9 from J; bases not matched to a gene: 11. The germline CDR1 and CDR2 sequences are SNHLY and FYNNEI. The CDR3 sequence is 12 residues long.

There are a few counts of this clonotype. The V and J genes are TRBV7-9 and TRBJ1-2; possibly TRBD1 for D (5 bases). The V gene's germline CDR1 is SEHNR and CDR2 FQNEAQ (reference sequence). V lost 5 bases and J 3 bases, leaving 13 bases between the germline ends. The length of the CDR3 is 14 residues. CDR3 nucleotides: TGTGCCAGCAGCAATGGGGGTGATTACTATGGCTACACCTTC. Its translation is CASSNGGDYYGYTF.

V is TRBV5-1 and J is TRBJ2-7; no clear D gene. V was clipped by 3 bases and J by 4 bases, with 14 bases between them. The CDR3 covers 14 residues. CDR1 and CDR2 (germline): SGHRS, YFSETQ. This chain's CDR3 is CASSSLDGRYEQYF. CDR3 coding DNA: TGCGCCAGCAGCTCTTTGGACGGGCGGTACGAGCAGTACTTC.

The sample holds many counts of this clonotype. The V call is TRBV10-2, the J call TRBJ1-2, with a tentative D call TRBD1 (5 bases). Germline CDR1 and CDR2: WSHSY and SAAADI. CDR3 length: 13 amino acids. Trimming shortened V by 7 bases and J by 4 bases, and 13 bases separated the two germline ends. CDR3 nucleotide sequence: TGCGCCAGCAACCCGGGACGAGGCTATGGCTACACCTTC. Encoded protein: CASNPGRGYGYTF.

This chain joins TRBV29-1 and TRBJ2-1; tentatively, D is TRBD1 or TRBD2 (5 bases each). The germline CDR1 and CDR2 sequences are SQVTM and ANQGSEA. CDR3 length equals 15 residues. V was shortened by 0 bases and J by 12 bases, with 21 bases between the two germline ends. CDR3 protein: CSVEDGSGSPQGQFF. CDR3 nucleotide sequence: TGCAGCGTTGAAGATGGGAGCGGCTCCCCTCAGGGGCAGTTCTTC.

This clonotype came up a few times. The chain carries TRBV24-1 and TRBJ2-7, with D tentatively TRBD1 (6 bases). The CDR3 is made up of 13 amino acids. Germline values: CDR1 KGHDR, CDR2 SFDVKD. With 3 bases removed from V and 3 bases from J, the gap between germline ends came to 8 bases. CDR3 amino acids: CATSDTGFYEQYF. CDR3 coding DNA: TGTGCCACCAGTGATACAGGGTTCTACGAGCAGTACTTC.

This clonotype has at least ten counts. The V and J genes are TRBV29-1 and TRBJ1-4, with no clear D. There are 13 residues in the CDR3. Germline V gives CDR1 SQVTM, CDR2 ANQGSEA. CDR3 residues: CATIVATNEKLFF. CDR3 DNA: TGCGCGACGATTGTTGCAACTAATGAAAAACTGTTTTTT.

This clonotype was observed many times. This rearrangement joins TRBV28 to TRBJ2-7; tentatively, D is TRBD1 (5 bases). This CDR3 comprises 13 residues. Between the trimmed V and J ends, which lost 6 bases and 1 base, there was a span of 10 bases. Germline V gives CDR1 MDHEN, CDR2 SYDVKM. Written as DNA, the CDR3 is TGTGCCAGCAGCCCAGGGTTTTCCTACGAGCAGTACTTC. The encoded protein is CASSPGFSYEQYF. Together with reference TRBV28 and TRBJ2-7, the CDR3 gives the full variable domain: DVKVTQSSRYLVKRTGEKVFLECVQDMDHENMFWYRQDPGLGLRLIYFSYDVKMKEKGDIPEGYSVSREKKERFSLILESASTNQTSMYLCASSPGFSYEQYFGPGTRLTVT.

This clonotype came up many times. This chain connects TRBV6-1 to TRBJ1-4; no definite D call. The ends were cut back, 2 bases at V and 0 bases at J, with 4 bases in the middle. CDR3 length: 14 residues. Germline assignment: CDR1 MNHNS and CDR2 SASEGT. The CDR3 is CASSETPTNEKLFF. CDR3 coding DNA: TGTGCCAGCAGTGAAACTCCAACTAATGAAAAACTGTTTTTT.

Many counts were recorded for this clonotype. This chain uses TRBV6-1 with TRBJ1-5; tentatively, D is TRBD1 (5 bases). Germline V gives CDR1 MNHNS, CDR2 SASEGT. The CDR3 runs to 17 residues. V lost 5 bases to trimming and J lost 0 bases, with 17 bases between them. The CDR3 DNA reads TGTGCCAGCAGTAGAGGACAACCGATGTATAGCAATCAGCCCCAGCATTTT. Translating gives CASSRGQPMYSNQPQHF.

This chain connects TRBV9 to TRBJ2-2, with TRBD1 as a possible D gene (5 bases). Per germline, CDR1 SGDLS and CDR2 YYNGEE. This CDR3 has 16 amino acids. V was pared by 2 bases and J by 0 bases, with 11 bases between. The CDR3 sequence is CASSVETAPNTGELFF. CDR3 nucleotides: TGTGCCAGCAGCGTGGAGACAGCACCGAACACCGGGGAGCTGTTTTTT.

J is TRBJ2-2 and V is TRBV20-1, with D unresolved. The germline V gene has CDR1 DFQATT and CDR2 SNEGSKA (reference sequence). The CDR3 consists of 14 residues. V was clipped by 4 bases and J by 1 base, with 10 bases between them. CDR3 sequence: CSAKGPVNTGELFF. The DNA for the CDR3 is TGCAGTGCTAAGGGTCCAGTGAACACCGGGGAGCTGTTTTTT.

The J gene is TRBJ2-5, the V gene TRBV7-2; TRBD2 is a possible D gene (6 bases). The CDR3 is made up of 15 amino acids. Germline values: CDR1 SGHTA, CDR2 FQGNSA. Trimming left V 3 bases short and J 1 base short, with 12 bases between. CDR3 protein: CASSFLGGTQETQYF. The DNA for the CDR3 is TGTGCCAGCAGCTTTCTCGGGGGAACCCAAGAGACCCAGTACTTC.

This clonotype has ten or more counts. V and J are TRBV20-1 and TRBJ2-5; 9 bases match TRBD2. The V segment lost 3 bases and the J segment 6 bases; nucleotides outside the gene matches: 17. The CDR3 is made up of 17 amino acids. CDR1 is DFQATT and CDR2 is SNEGSKA in the germline V gene (reference sequence). CDR3 in DNA: TGCAGTGCTAGTATCGACTCTGTGACTAGCGGTTATCAGACCCAGTACTTC. This gives the protein CSASIDSVTSGYQTQYF.

In its sample, this clonotype was seen many times. This chain uses TRBV6-5 with TRBJ2-7, with D tentatively TRBD2 (5 bases). The CDR3 covers 14 residues. Trimming took 4 bases from V and 2 from J, leaving 12 bases between them. Germline V gene lookup returns CDR1 MNHEY and CDR2 SVGAGI. Here the CDR3 reads CASSLRERAYEQYF. The CDR3 coding sequence is TGTGCCAGCAGTTTAAGGGAGAGGGCCTACGAGCAGTACTTC.

This clonotype was detected many times. The chain links TRBV13 to TRBJ1-2; TRBD1 agrees at 8 bases. The V and J ends lost 5 bases and 6 bases, in that order; junction bases with no gene match: 14. This CDR3 is 16 amino acids long. The germline V gene has CDR1 PRHDT and CDR2 FYEKMQ (reference sequence). CDR3 in amino acids: CASSGRDRRGGDGYTF. Here the CDR3 DNA reads TGTGCCAGCAGCGGAAGGGACAGGAGGGGTGGCGATGGCTACACCTTC. Full variable domain (outside the CDR3, taken from reference TRBV13 and TRBJ1-2): AAGVIQSPRHLIKEKRETATLKCYPIPRHDTVYWYQQGPGQDPQFLISFYEKMQSDKGSIPDRFSAQQFSDYHSELNMSSLELGDSALYFCASSGRDRRGGDGYTFGSGTRLTVV.

This clonotype was counted between two and nine times. This chain uses TRBV7-9 with TRBJ1-3, with D perhaps matching TRBD1 (6 bases). Trimming cost V 5 bases and J 2 bases, with 13 bases left between them. This CDR3 is 15 amino acids long. Looked up from germline, CDR1 is SEHNR and CDR2 is FQNEAQ (reference sequence). In DNA form, the CDR3 reads TGTGCCAGCAGCCTCTCGACAGGACCTGGAAACACCATATATTTT. Translation: CASSLSTGPGNTIYF. Based on the CDR3 plus reference TRBV7-9 and TRBJ1-3, the full variable domain is DTGVSQNPRHKITKRGQNVTFRCDPISEHNRLYWYRQTLGQGPEFLTYFQNEAQLEKSRLLSDRFSAERPKGSFSTLEIQRTEQGDSAMYLCASSLSTGPGNTIYFGEGSWLTVV.

The rearrangement uses TRBV6-1 and TRBJ2-7; TRBD2 aligns across 10 bases. CDR3 length: 15 amino acids. Losses at the gene ends were 6 bases for V and 2 bases for J; bases not matched to a gene: 7. The germline V gene has CDR1 MNHNS and CDR2 SASEGT. In DNA form, the CDR3 reads TGTGCCAGCAGATCAAGCGGGAGGGGAACCTACGAGCAGTACTTC. Translated, it gives CASRSSGRGTYEQYF.

In regard to this clonotype: One base separates it from a far larger clone, so it is likely a read error. The J gene is TRBJ2-5, the V gene TRBV12-3 or TRBV12-4, with 14 positions matching TRBD2. The CDR3 has 19 amino acids. CDR3 bases: TGTGCCAGCAGTTACGGGACTAGCGGGAGATCAAGCGTACAAGAGGCCCAGTACTTC. Translated, it gives CASSYGTSGRSSVQEAQYF.